The 28 T cell receptor beta chains below come from one sample, sequenced in a study of blood T cell repertoires in COVID-19. TCRdb's table, derived via immunoSEQ multiplex PCR, lists solely in-frame clones and lacks some. The data contain about 400,000 clones, approximately 87% of them seen just once; the ten biggest clones take up roughly 2%. Sequencing was performed on PBMCs or T cells enriched from blood (not recorded which). The receptors derive from a man aged 35-49 years in a cohort exposed to, infected with or recovered from COVID-19 (not recorded which).

The table lists this clone with a count of one. The V call is TRBV7-2, the J call TRBJ2-3; 7 bases match TRBD2. From germline, CDR1 is SGHTA and CDR2 FQGNSA. J gave up 2 bases and V 5 bases, and 7 bases lay outside the gene matches. This CDR3 is built from 15 residues. The CDR3 nucleotides are TGTGCCAGCAGCGATTGGGGGGGTCCCACAGATACGCAGTATTTT. This gives the protein CASSDWGGPTDTQYF.

This chain uses TRBV28 with TRBJ2-5; TRBD1 aligns across 11 bases. The ends lost 8 bases at V and 3 bases at J; junction bases unmatched: 2. This CDR3 has 13 amino acids. Germline assignment: CDR1 MDHEN and CDR2 SYDVKM. The CDR3 protein is CASGTGGKETQYF. The CDR3 DNA reads as TGTGCCAGCGGGACAGGGGGGAAAGAGACCCAGTACTTC.

This chain links TRBV19 with TRBJ1-2; 9 bases map to TRBD1. Germline CDR1 LNHDA, CDR2 SQIVND (reference sequence). The V gene end was trimmed by 4 bases and the J gene end by 4 bases; junction bases not matched to a gene: 10. The CDR3 loop spans 16 amino acids. CDR3 sequence: CASSTPGQGIRYGYTF. The CDR3 DNA follows: TGTGCCAGTAGTACGCCGGGACAGGGAATTCGCTATGGCTACACCTTC.

This chain connects TRBV9 to TRBJ2-5; D possibly corresponds to TRBD2 (5 bases). CDR1 is SGDLS, CDR2 YYNGEE, per germline. Trimming removed 6 bases from V and 0 bases from J, with 9 bases in between. The CDR3 totals 13 residues. CDR3 sequence (DNA): TGTGCCAGCAATCGAGCGGACCAAGAGACCCAGTACTTC. Amino acid sequence: CASNRADQETQYF.

The J gene is TRBJ2-5, the V gene TRBV30; maybe TRBD1 (5 bases). CDR1 is GTSNPN and CDR2 is SVGIG in the germline V gene (reference sequence). The V end lost 0 bases, the J end lost 4 bases, and 9 bases lay between the germline ends. The CDR3 is 13 amino acids. CDR3 coding DNA: TGTGCCTGGAGTGTCGGACACGGAGAGACCCAGTACTTC. Translating gives CAWSVGHGETQYF.

The V gene is TRBV6-5, the J gene TRBJ1-1; D remains ambiguous. Trimming stripped 7 bases from V and 4 bases from J, with 10 bases between. Germline CDR1 reads MNHEY; CDR2 reads SVGAGI. The CDR3 contains 12 residues. CDR3: CASKEGFTEAFF. As DNA, the CDR3 is TGTGCCAGCAAGGAGGGATTCACTGAAGCTTTCTTT.

This clone was counted once. The genes are TRBV3-1 (or the pseudogene TRBV3-2) and TRBJ2-1; 7 bases are shared with TRBD2. The CDR3 contains 14 residues. Per germline, CDR1 LGHDT and CDR2 YNNKEL (reference sequence). V shed 7 bases, J shed 7 bases, and the junction held 10 bases outside the gene matches. CDR3 sequence reads: CASKWAGVGNEQFF. The CDR3 DNA reads as TGTGCCAGCAAGTGGGCGGGAGTGGGGAATGAGCAGTTCTTC.

V and J are TRBV18 and TRBJ1-4; D is perhaps TRBD1 (6 bases). This CDR3 is 14 amino acids long. The V and J ends lost 2 bases and 8 bases respectively, with 12 bases between them. CDR1 is KGHSH, CDR2 LQKENI, per germline. The CDR3 reads CASSPGQGKEKLFF. In DNA form, the CDR3 reads TGTGCCAGCTCACCAGGGCAGGGGAAGGAAAAACTGTTTTTT.

The V and J genes are TRBV20-1 and TRBJ2-5; TRBD2 matches at 8 bases. Per germline, CDR1 DFQATT and CDR2 SNEGSKA (reference sequence). V was clipped by 3 bases and J by 4 bases; unmatched bases: 4. CDR3 length: 13 residues. CDR3 sequence: CSASAGGGETQYF. The CDR3 DNA sequence: TGCAGTGCTAGTGCGGGGGGTGGAGAGACCCAGTACTTC.

The V and J genes are TRBV7-9 and TRBJ2-1; no clear D gene. This CDR3 is built from 13 residues. Trimming took off 4 bases at V and 10 bases at J, with 14 bases between the two ends. The germline V gene has CDR1 SEHNR and CDR2 FQNEAQ (reference sequence). CDR3 region: CASSSYGSREQFF. The DNA for the CDR3 is TGTGCCAGCAGCTCCTATGGTTCTCGGGAGCAGTTCTTC.

This chain links TRBV28 with TRBJ1-1; D is ambiguous. The V end lost 3 bases, the J end lost 10 bases, and 12 bases lay between the germline ends. This CDR3 comprises 12 residues. Germline V CDR1 and CDR2: MDHEN, SYDVKM. CDR3 protein: CASSFGVSPAFF. The CDR3, as DNA: TGTGCCAGCAGTTTCGGGGTAAGCCCAGCTTTCTTT. Full variable domain (rest looked up from reference TRBV28 and TRBJ1-1): DVKVTQSSRYLVKRTGEKVFLECVQDMDHENMFWYRQDPGLGLRLIYFSYDVKMKEKGDIPEGYSVSREKKERFSLILESASTNQTSMYLCASSFGVSPAFFGQGTRLTVV.

The chain combines TRBV6-5 with TRBJ1-5, with 9 bases aligning to TRBD1. J lost 6 bases, V lost 5 bases, and 8 bases had no gene match. The CDR3 loop spans 15 amino acids. Per germline, CDR1 MNHEY and CDR2 SVGAGI. The CDR3 nucleotides read TGTGCCAGCAGTACCGGACAGGGGAAAGGTCAGCCCCAGCATTTT. This sequence encodes CASSTGQGKGQPQHF.

The chain is built from TRBV4-1 and TRBJ2-7, with D tentatively TRBD1 (6 bases). There are 13 residues in the CDR3. Germline V CDR1 and CDR2: MGHRA, YSYEKL. V lost 4 bases and J lost 2, with 9 bases in between. The DNA of the CDR3 is TGCGCCAGCAGCCGGACAGACACCTACGAGCAGTACTTC. It translates to CASSRTDTYEQYF.

This clone was seen once. The J gene is TRBJ2-1, the V gene TRBV7-8; 14 nucleotides align to TRBD2. Germline-derived CDR1 and CDR2 are SGHVS and FQNEAQ. The junction had 7 bases not matched to a gene; V was cut back by 0 bases and J by 9 bases. The CDR3 is made up of 17 amino acids. The CDR3 sequence: CASSLATSGRATGEQFF. As DNA, the CDR3 is TGTGCCAGCAGCTTAGCGACTAGCGGGAGGGCCACGGGTGAGCAGTTCTTC. Combining the CDR3 with reference TRBV7-8 and TRBJ2-1 gives the whole variable domain GAGVSQSPRYKVAKRGQDVALRCDPISGHVSLFWYQQALGQGPEFLTYFQNEAQLDKSGLPSDRFFAERPEGSVSTLKIQRTQQEDSAVYLCASSLATSGRATGEQFFGPGTRLTVL.

The chain employs TRBV6-5 and TRBJ2-5; 9 bases map to TRBD2. Germline V gene data show CDR1 as MNHEY and CDR2 as SVGAGI. The CDR3 spans 14 residues. Trimming took 6 bases from V and 3 from J; bases not matched to a gene: 5. As DNA, the CDR3 is TGTGCCAGCAGCGTAGCGGGAGTCAAAGAGACCCAGTACTTC. It specifies CASSVAGVKETQYF.

V and J are TRBV2 and TRBJ2-1; D is possibly TRBD2 (5 bases). V was shortened by 6 bases and J by 0 bases, with 15 bases between the two germline ends. Germline V gene lookup returns CDR1 SNHLY and CDR2 FYNNEI. The CDR3 spans 16 residues. The CDR3 nucleotides are TGTGCCAGCAGAGAACGACAACTAGGCTCCTACAATGAGCAGTTCTTC. Residues: CASRERQLGSYNEQFF. The whole variable domain, filled in from reference TRBV2 and TRBJ2-1, reads EPEVTQTPSHQVTQMGQEVILRCVPISNHLYFYWYRQILGQKVEFLVSFYNNEISEKSEIFDDQFSVERPDGSNFTLKIRSTKLEDSAMYFCASRERQLGSYNEQFFGPGTRLTVL.

The chain couples TRBV9 to TRBJ2-3; TRBD1 might be the D (5 bases). Looked up from germline, CDR1 is SGDLS and CDR2 is YYNGEE. The CDR3 length is 15 residues. V was shortened by 2 bases and J by 3 bases, with 13 bases between the two germline ends. CDR3 loop: CASSVTARRTDTQYF. The CDR3 DNA follows: TGTGCCAGCAGCGTGACAGCTAGAAGGACAGATACGCAGTATTTT.

A note on this clone: Other DNA sequences of this sample code for an identical CDR3. The chain employs TRBV4-1 and TRBJ2-1, with TRBD2 matching 8 bases. J lost 4 bases, V lost 1 base, and 3 bases had no gene match. CDR3 length: 15 residues. Germline V gene sequence: CDR1 MGHRA, CDR2 YSYEKL. The CDR3 region has the DNA TGCGCCAGCAGCCAAGGTACTAGCGGATACAATGAGCAGTTCTTC. Translated: CASSQGTSGYNEQFF.

This rearrangement joins TRBV10-1 to TRBJ1-4; 11 bases match TRBD1. CDR3 length: 15 amino acids. Trimming at V came to 11 bases and at J to 2 bases, leaving 7 bases not matched to a gene. Germline CDR1 is WNHNN and CDR2 is SYGVQD (reference sequence). The CDR3 nucleotides are TGCGCCCCCCGGACAGGGGGCGAGACTAATGAAAAACTGTTTTTT. Translated, it gives CAPRTGGETNEKLFF.

The genes are TRBV6-5 and TRBJ2-7; TRBD1 aligns across 10 bases. This CDR3 region has 15 residues. V trimming: 4 bases; J trimming: 5 bases; junction bases outside the gene matches: 8. The germline V gene encodes CDR1 MNHEY and CDR2 SVGAGI. The CDR3 sequence is CASSSGPGQGNEQYF. CDR3 coding DNA: TGTGCCAGCAGTTCCGGGCCGGGACAGGGGAACGAGCAGTACTTC.

The chain joins TRBV11-2 to TRBJ1-5; D gene unclear. The germline V and J ends were trimmed by 3 bases and 7 bases, with 10 bases remaining between them. Germline V gives CDR1 SGHAT, CDR2 FQNNGV. The CDR3 sequence is 13 residues long. CDR3 DNA: TGTGCCAGCAGCTTTACAGAAGACCAGCCCCAGCATTTT. As protein: CASSFTEDQPQHF.

A note on this clone: This CDR3 is also generated by other DNA sequences in the sample. The chain has TRBV28 and TRBJ1-5, with D hard to call. V was pared by 7 bases and J by 4 bases, with 8 bases between. The CDR3 consists of 12 residues. Germline lookup yields CDR1 MDHEN and CDR2 SYDVKM. The CDR3 coding sequence is TGTGCCAGCATCGGCGGAAATCAGCCCCAGCATTTT. Translated, it gives CASIGGNQPQHF.

The chain employs TRBV7-2 and TRBJ2-7; 8 nucleotides align to TRBD1. The germline V gene has CDR1 SGHTA and CDR2 FQGNSA. The CDR3 length is 13 residues. With 5 bases clipped from V and 2 bases from J, the junction kept 2 bases outside the gene matches. CDR3 protein: CASSKDRAYEQYF. In nucleotides, the CDR3 is TGTGCCAGCAGCAAGGACAGGGCCTACGAGCAGTACTTC. Together with reference TRBV7-2 and TRBJ2-7, the CDR3 gives the full variable domain: GAGVSQSPSNKVTEKGKDVELRCDPISGHTALYWYRQSLGQGLEFLIYFQGNSAPDKSGLPSDRFSAERTGGSVSTLTIQRTQQEDSAVYLCASSKDRAYEQYFGPGTRLTVT.

This sequence joins TRBV5-4 and TRBJ2-2; no clear D. CDR1 SGHNT and CDR2 YYREEE come from the germline V gene (reference sequence). The CDR3 has 12 amino acids. The V end was cut by 4 bases, the J end by 3 bases, with 4 bases between. As DNA, the CDR3 is TGTGCCAGCAGCAGAGACACCGGGGAGCTGTTTTTT. This sequence encodes CASSRDTGELFF.

The J gene is TRBJ2-7, the V gene TRBV5-5; the match to TRBD2 covers 10 bases. J gave up 2 bases and V 2 bases, and 4 bases lay outside the gene matches. The CDR3 is made up of 15 amino acids. The germline V gene has CDR1 SGHKS and CDR2 YYEKEE (reference sequence). In DNA, the CDR3 is TGTGCCAGCAGCTTTCCGGGACTAGCGACCTACGAGCAGTACTTC. It yields the protein CASSFPGLATYEQYF.

The chain links TRBV5-1 to TRBJ2-2; TRBD1 aligns across 10 bases. This CDR3 has 15 residues. Germline CDR1 is SGHRS and CDR2 is YFSETQ. The junction had 6 bases not matched to a gene; V was cut back by 3 bases and J by 7 bases. CDR3 protein: CASSSGQGVVGELFF. DNA for the CDR3: TGCGCCAGCAGCTCAGGACAGGGGGTCGTCGGGGAGCTGTTTTTT.

This clone was picked up one time. The chain links TRBV27 to TRBJ1-6; 7 bases agree with TRBD1. This CDR3 region has 14 residues. The V segment lost 1 base and the J segment 9 bases; nucleotides outside the gene matches: 3. Per germline, CDR1 MNHEY and CDR2 SMNVEV (reference sequence). In nucleotides, the CDR3 is TGTGCCAGCAGTTTATACAGGGGAACTTCACCCCTCCACTTT. Translated, it gives CASSLYRGTSPLHF.

V usage is TRBV2 and J usage is TRBJ2-7; 7 bases align to TRBD1. V lost 4 bases to trimming and J lost 3 bases; unmatched junction nucleotides: 9. This CDR3 has 15 amino acids. CDR1 SNHLY and CDR2 FYNNEI come from the germline V gene. CDR3 DNA sequence: TGTGCCAGCAGTGGACAGGGCAAATATGACTACGAGCAGTACTTC. This translates into CASSGQGKYDYEQYF. The full variable domain, its missing parts supplied by reference TRBV2 and TRBJ2-7, is EPEVTQTPSHQVTQMGQEVILRCVPISNHLYFYWYRQILGQKVEFLVSFYNNEISEKSEIFDDQFSVERPDGSNFTLKIRSTKLEDSAMYFCASSGQGKYDYEQYFGPGTRLTVT.